This TCR beta chain was profiled in a study of OX40 agonist ivuxolimab in advanced cancers. Trimming removed 6 bases from V and 2 bases from J; junction bases left unmatched: 13. CDR1 WNHNN and CDR2 SYGVQD come from the germline V gene (reference sequence). The CDR3 has 17 residues. Libraries were prepared by immunoSEQ multiplex PCR; TCRdb keeps only in-frame clonotypes and omits some of them. The sample records around 58,000 clones, 75% to 90% being singletons. The source is an adult with an advanced solid tumor such as melanoma, head and neck, liver or kidney cancer. This chain joins TRBV10-1 and TRBJ1-1; 9 bases match TRBD1. The sample in question was CD4+ or CD8+ T cells sorted from blood, obtained in a trial of the OX40 agonist ivuxolimab. CDR3 coding DNA: TGCGCCAGCAGAGGACCGGGACAGGGAAAGGAAAACACTGAAGCTTTCTTT. It yields the protein CASRGPGQGKENTEAFF.